This entry describes one TCR beta chain. The CDR3 spans 15 residues. CDR1 is KGHDR and CDR2 is SFDVKD in the germline V gene. With 9 bases removed from V and 8 bases from J, the gap between germline ends came to 24 bases. These data originate in a study of blood T cell repertoires in COVID-19. Across the whole study: Italy, Spain and the United States were the sources of the convalescent and acute COVID-19 samples. T cells, B-cell-depleted T cells, or PBMCs provided the cDNA or gDNA that served as material.

Original data processing: Amplification of reference gene primers provided the estimated nucleated cell counts. The data were produced by immunoSEQ multiplex PCR, yet TCRdb's version contains in-frame clones alone and is incomplete. V and J calls and clone size are copied from that table; D and trimming were computed from the DNA. Among a few hundred thousand clones listed, roughly 88% were seen once. This clonotype originated in a woman in her twenties or thirties who had recovered from COVID-19. J is TRBJ1-2 and V is TRBV24-1, with D possibly matching TRBD1 (6 bases). What was sequenced was peripheral blood. Here the CDR3 reads CATSARPGEGQGYTF. The CDR3 nucleotides read TGTGCCACCTCCGCTCGTCCAGGGGAGGGGCAAGGCTACACCTTC.